This is a list of T cell receptor beta chains from one sample in a study of cytomegalovirus exposure and HLA in healthy donors. Sequenced by immunoSEQ multiplex PCR; TCRdb stores in-frame clones only, minus some. The table records a few hundred thousand clones, roughly 80% of them present only once. The sequenced material came from PBMCs. These receptors came from a man in his thirties or forties in good health and CMV-seronegative. Both conserved end residues are part of each CDR3. Each record gives: V gene, clone size, D gene, J gene, CDR3 protein, CDR3 DNA. A D gene is named only where the DNA matches it firmly. Clone size, where shown, is once, few, many, or a class for clones that have expanded.

V: TRBV5-6; size: NA; D: TRBD1; J: TRBJ2-2; CDR3: CASSPTGARELFF; DNA: TGTGCCAGCAGCCCGACAGGGGCTCGGGAGCTGTTTTTT
V: TRBV19; size: NA; D: TRBD1; J: TRBJ1-2; CDR3: CASRESTGEAGYTF; DNA: TGTGCCAGTAGAGAATCGACAGGGGAGGCTGGCTACACCTTC
V: TRBV28; size: few; D: TRBD1; J: TRBJ1-2; CDR3: CASRENKRQGDGYTF; DNA: TGTGCCAGCAGGGAGAACAAGCGACAGGGTGATGGCTACACCTTC
V: TRBV7-3; size: NA; D: NA; J: TRBJ1-5; CDR3: CASTGLNQPQHF; DNA: TGTGCCAGCACAGGGCTCAATCAGCCCCAGCATTTT
V: TRBV19; size: NA; D: NA; J: TRBJ2-6; CDR3: CASRSVSGASVLTF; DNA: TGTGCCAGTAGGTCTGTCTCTGGGGCCAGCGTCCTGACTTTC
V: TRBV18; size: NA; D: NA; J: TRBJ2-5; CDR3: CASSPLLGGETQYF; DNA: TGTGCCAGCTCACCGCTGCTAGGCGGGGAGACCCAGTACTTC
V: TRBV4-1; size: few; D: NA; J: TRBJ2-1; CDR3: CASSQVRGGTNNEQFF; DNA: TGCGCCAGCAGCCAAGTTAGGGGGGGGACGAACAATGAGCAGTTCTTC
V: TRBV28; size: NA; D: TRBD1; J: TRBJ2-3; CDR3: CASSSTGAPTQYF; DNA: TGTGCCAGCAGTTCAACAGGGGCCCCTACGCAGTATTTT
V: TRBV19; size: NA; D: NA; J: TRBJ2-3; CDR3: CASSTGHLSSTDTQYF; DNA: TGTGCCAGTAGTACGGGACATCTTTCTAGCACAGATACGCAGTATTTT
V: TRBV4-3; size: large; D: NA; J: TRBJ2-7; CDR3: CASSQDAGQGYEQYF; DNA: TGCGCCAGCAGCCAAGATGCGGGGCAGGGTTACGAGCAGTACTTC
V: TRBV6-5; size: once; D: TRBD1; J: TRBJ2-5; CDR3: CASRLGTGGETQYF; DNA: TGTGCCAGCAGACTCGGGACAGGGGGAGAGACCCAGTACTTC
V: TRBV7-2; size: NA; D: NA; J: TRBJ2-3; CDR3: CASSSFRERADTQYF; DNA: TGTGCCAGCAGCTCCTTCAGGGAGCGGGCAGATACGCAGTATTTT
V: TRBV7-2; size: once; D: TRBD1; J: TRBJ2-1; CDR3: CASSSSGTGRVNEQFF; DNA: TGTGCCAGCAGCTCCTCGGGGACAGGGAGGGTCAATGAGCAGTTCTTC
V: TRBV5-1; size: NA; D: NA; J: TRBJ1-4; CDR3: CASSLGRQAGEKLFF; DNA: TGCGCCAGCAGCTTGGGGCGACAGGCGGGTGAAAAACTGTTTTTT
V: TRBV4-1; size: NA; D: TRBD2; J: TRBJ2-2; CDR3: CASSQDPGGLVGELFF; DNA: TGCGCCAGCAGCCAAGACCCGGGGGGGCTGGTCGGGGAGCTGTTTTTT
V: TRBV6-5; size: NA; D: TRBD1; J: TRBJ2-4; CDR3: CASSLDRARGIQYF; DNA: TGTGCCAGCAGTTTGGACAGGGCTCGCGGCATTCAGTACTTC
V: TRBV28; size: NA; D: TRBD1; J: TRBJ2-7; CDR3: CASSLGWSWDRGYEQYF; DNA: TGTGCCAGCAGTCTTGGATGGTCGTGGGACAGGGGCTACGAGCAGTACTTC
V: TRBV4-1; size: NA; D: NA; J: TRBJ2-7; CDR3: CASSQEGGQNWYEQYF; DNA: TGCGCCAGCAGCCAAGAAGGAGGACAGAATTGGTACGAGCAGTACTTC
V: TRBV4-1; size: once; D: TRBD1; J: TRBJ2-7; CDR3: CASSQGDRLGTYEQYF; DNA: TGCGCCAGCAGCCAGGGGGACAGGTTAGGGACCTACGAGCAGTACTTC
V: TRBV6-5; size: NA; D: TRBD1; J: TRBJ1-4; CDR3: CASSSTGGSNEKLFF; DNA: TGTGCCAGCAGTTCTACAGGGGGTTCTAATGAAAAACTGTTTTTT
V: TRBV7-9; size: NA; D: NA; J: TRBJ2-7; CDR3: CASSDTGYEQYF; DNA: TGTGCCAGCAGCGACACAGGGTACGAGCAGTACTTC
V: TRBV27; size: NA; D: TRBD2; J: TRBJ2-2; CDR3: CASSLAGNSNTGELFF; DNA: TGTGCCAGCAGTCTAGCGGGGAACTCCAACACCGGGGAGCTGTTTTTT
V: TRBV5-6; size: few; D: NA; J: TRBJ2-7; CDR3: CASSLGGSSYEQYF; DNA: TGTGCCAGCAGCTTGGGTGGGAGCTCCTACGAGCAGTACTTC
V: TRBV28; size: NA; D: NA; J: TRBJ1-4; CDR3: CASSPAGGGSLRLFF; DNA: TGTGCCAGCAGTCCCGCCGGGGGGGGGAGTCTAAGGCTGTTTTTT
V: TRBV5-1; size: NA; D: NA; J: TRBJ2-1; CDR3: CASSGGLSSYNEQFF; DNA: TGCGCCAGCAGCGGCGGGTTAAGCTCCTACAATGAGCAGTTCTTC
V: TRBV7-2; size: NA; D: TRBD2; J: TRBJ2-3; CDR3: CASSLKAGGRDTQYF; DNA: TGTGCCAGCAGCTTAAAAGCGGGGGGGCGAGATACGCAGTATTTT
V: TRBV19; size: NA; D: TRBD2; J: TRBJ2-1; CDR3: CASSILAGGLDEQFF; DNA: TGTGCCAGTAGTATCCTAGCGGGGGGGCTCGATGAGCAGTTCTTC
V: TRBV2; size: NA; D: TRBD1; J: TRBJ1-4; CDR3: CASSWTGSNEKLFF; DNA: TGTGCCAGCAGTTGGACAGGGAGTAATGAAAAACTGTTTTTT
V: TRBV28; size: NA; D: TRBD1; J: TRBJ2-7; CDR3: CASSLWDRGEQYF; DNA: TGTGCCAGCAGTTTATGGGACAGGGGCGAGCAGTACTTC
V: TRBV27; size: NA; D: NA; J: TRBJ1-2; CDR3: CASSLKGRAGYTF; DNA: TGTGCCAGCAGTTTAAAGGGCAGGGCTGGCTACACCTTC
V: TRBV5-4; size: NA; D: TRBD1; J: TRBJ1-1; CDR3: CASSLQGAGTEAFF; DNA: TGTGCCAGCAGCTTACAGGGGGCTGGAACTGAAGCTTTCTTT
V: TRBV5-4; size: NA; D: TRBD1; J: TRBJ2-7; CDR3: CASSLAPQDRGEQYF; DNA: TGTGCCAGCAGCTTGGCCCCACAAGACAGGGGCGAGCAGTACTTC
V: TRBV28; size: few; D: NA; J: TRBJ1-2; CDR3: CASSSPLDSYGYTF; DNA: TGTGCCAGCAGTTCACCTTTAGACAGCTATGGCTACACCTTC
V: TRBV6-1; size: NA; D: NA; J: TRBJ1-2; CDR3: CASDLEALTNYGYTF; DNA: TGTGCCAGCGACTTGGAGGCTCTTACTAACTATGGCTACACCTTC
V: TRBV5-1; size: few; D: NA; J: TRBJ2-7; CDR3: CASSLDPGQAYEQYF; DNA: TGCGCCAGCAGCTTGGATCCGGGACAAGCTTACGAGCAGTACTTC
V: TRBV12-5; size: NA; D: NA; J: TRBJ2-5; CDR3: CASGFSGTETQYF; DNA: TGTGCTAGTGGTTTTTCAGGTACAGAGACCCAGTACTTC
V: TRBV27; size: NA; D: TRBD2; J: TRBJ2-7; CDR3: CASSLFVGSGALRIREQYF; DNA: TGTGCCAGCAGTTTATTTGTGGGTAGCGGGGCCCTACGTATTAGGGAGCAGTACTTC
V: TRBV2; size: NA; D: NA; J: TRBJ2-3; CDR3: CASSEALAGGDTDTQYF; DNA: TGTGCCAGCAGTGAAGCGCTAGCAGGTGGTGACACAGATACGCAGTATTTT
V: TRBV11-2; size: once; D: NA; J: TRBJ2-5; CDR3: CASSQGANLVTEETQYF; DNA: TGTGCCAGCAGCCAAGGGGCCAACCTGGTGACAGAAGAGACCCAGTACTTC
V: TRBV7-7; size: NA; D: NA; J: TRBJ1-4; CDR3: CAITRDSLGEKLFF; DNA: TGTGCCATAACTCGAGACTCCCTCGGAGAAAAACTGTTTTTT
V: TRBV7-8; size: NA; D: NA; J: TRBJ2-4; CDR3: CASSLAGDSFVAKNIQYF; DNA: TGTGCCAGCAGCTTAGCGGGAGACTCCTTTGTAGCCAAAAACATTCAGTACTTC
V: TRBV18; size: few; D: TRBD2; J: TRBJ2-3; CDR3: CASSPLAGGLGTDTQYF; DNA: TGTGCCAGCTCACCACTAGCGGGGGGGCTCGGCACAGATACGCAGTATTTT
V: TRBV25-1; size: NA; D: NA; J: TRBJ2-5; CDR3: CASSEWAEETQETQYF; DNA: TGTGCCAGCAGTGAATGGGCGGAGGAAACCCAAGAGACCCAGTACTTC
V: TRBV18; size: NA; D: NA; J: TRBJ1-1; CDR3: CASSPGQNTEAFF; DNA: TGTGCCAGCTCACCGGGACAAAACACTGAAGCTTTCTTT
V: TRBV2; size: NA; D: NA; J: TRBJ1-2; CDR3: CASNPRKTSSSGYTF; DNA: TGTGCCAGCAACCCGAGGAAGACCTCAAGTAGCGGCTACACCTTC
V: TRBV6-5; size: NA; D: NA; J: TRBJ2-7; CDR3: CASSYGGGGEEQYF; DNA: TGTGCCAGCAGTTACGGGGGAGGAGGCGAAGAGCAGTACTTC
V: TRBV19; size: NA; D: NA; J: TRBJ1-2; CDR3: CATVPGNNYGYTF; DNA: TGTGCCACCGTCCCCGGGAATAACTATGGCTACACCTTC
V: TRBV5-1; size: NA; D: TRBD2; J: TRBJ2-5; CDR3: CASSLSFSGGYQETQYF; DNA: TGCGCCAGCAGCTTATCCTTTAGCGGGGGGTACCAAGAGACCCAGTACTTC
V: TRBV10-1; size: NA; D: NA; J: TRBJ1-1; CDR3: CASSVARGTEAFF; DNA: TGCGCCAGCAGTGTGGCCAGAGGCACTGAAGCTTTCTTT
V: TRBV7-9; size: few; D: NA; J: TRBJ2-3; CDR3: CASSVTTDTQYF; DNA: TGTGCCAGCAGCGTAACAACAGATACGCAGTATTTT
V: TRBV28; size: NA; D: TRBD1; J: TRBJ1-2; CDR3: CASSLAGTGRLVQGYTF; DNA: TGTGCCAGCAGTTTAGCCGGGACAGGGAGACTCGTCCAGGGCTACACCTTC
V: TRBV10-3; size: NA; D: NA; J: TRBJ1-1; CDR3: CAISRQEDTEAFF; DNA: TGTGCCATCAGCCGACAGGAGGACACTGAAGCTTTCTTT
V: TRBV7-2; size: NA; D: NA; J: TRBJ2-2; CDR3: CASRILRQVPPGELFF; DNA: TGTGCCAGCCGGATCCTGAGACAGGTCCCCCCCGGGGAGCTGTTTTTT